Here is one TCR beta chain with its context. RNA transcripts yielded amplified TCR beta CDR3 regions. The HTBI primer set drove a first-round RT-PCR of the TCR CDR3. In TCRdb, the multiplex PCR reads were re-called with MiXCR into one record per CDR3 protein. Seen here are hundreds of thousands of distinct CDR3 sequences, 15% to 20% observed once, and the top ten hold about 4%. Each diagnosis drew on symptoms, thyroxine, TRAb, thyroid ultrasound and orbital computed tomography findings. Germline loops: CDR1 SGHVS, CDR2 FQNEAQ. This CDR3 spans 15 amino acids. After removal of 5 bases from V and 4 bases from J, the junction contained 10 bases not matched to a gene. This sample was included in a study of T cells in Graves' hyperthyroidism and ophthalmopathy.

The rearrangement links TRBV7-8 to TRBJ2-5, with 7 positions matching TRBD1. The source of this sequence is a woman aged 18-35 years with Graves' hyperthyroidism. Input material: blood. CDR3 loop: CASSVGTAAVETQYF. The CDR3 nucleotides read TGTGCCAGCAGCGTTGGGACAGCCGCAGTAGAGACCCAGTACTTC.